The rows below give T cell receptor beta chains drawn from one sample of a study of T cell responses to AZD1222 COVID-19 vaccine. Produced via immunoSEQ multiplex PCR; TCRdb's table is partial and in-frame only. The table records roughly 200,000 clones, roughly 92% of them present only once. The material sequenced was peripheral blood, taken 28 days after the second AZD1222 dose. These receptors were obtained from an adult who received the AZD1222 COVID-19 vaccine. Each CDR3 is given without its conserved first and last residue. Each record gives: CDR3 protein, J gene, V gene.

cdr3_aa: ASSGIGLGDEKLF; j_call: TRBJ1-4; v_call: TRBV7-2
cdr3_aa: ASSQTVYGYT; j_call: TRBJ1-2; v_call: TRBV16
cdr3_aa: ASSFTGRYTEAF; j_call: TRBJ1-1; v_call: TRBV7-2
cdr3_aa: ASSAGTSGRAFQF; j_call: TRBJ2-1; v_call: TRBV27
cdr3_aa: ASSKGWRAETQY; j_call: TRBJ2-5; v_call: TRBV11-2
cdr3_aa: ASSVGGDQPQH; j_call: TRBJ1-5; v_call: TRBV10-1
cdr3_aa: AIPRGLWGTEAF; j_call: TRBJ1-1; v_call: TRBV6-5
cdr3_aa: ASGQTSGRSAGELF; j_call: TRBJ2-2; v_call: TRBV12-5
cdr3_aa: ASKGEGWAGYT; j_call: TRBJ1-2; v_call: TRBV27
cdr3_aa: ASLDRGTYNEQF; j_call: TRBJ2-1; v_call: TRBV2
cdr3_aa: ASSRRQGNQPQH; j_call: TRBJ1-5; v_call: TRBV5-8
cdr3_aa: ASSLLRGYEQY; j_call: TRBJ2-7; v_call: TRBV28
cdr3_aa: ASSSRTEMNTEAF; j_call: TRBJ1-1; v_call: TRBV27
cdr3_aa: ASSIGLAGSWETQY; j_call: TRBJ2-5; v_call: TRBV9
cdr3_aa: ASSDRTGGPLRSGNTIY; j_call: TRBJ1-3; v_call: TRBV9
cdr3_aa: ASSPPGQGVTMNTEAF; j_call: TRBJ1-1; v_call: TRBV28
cdr3_aa: ASSSRVMNTEAF; j_call: TRBJ1-1; v_call: TRBV5-5
cdr3_aa: ASSSGTSYGYT; j_call: TRBJ1-2; v_call: TRBV2
cdr3_aa: ASSQVGTGATYEQY; j_call: TRBJ2-7; v_call: TRBV4-1
cdr3_aa: ASTPDRVSNQPQH; j_call: TRBJ1-5; v_call: TRBV7-9
cdr3_aa: ASSREVSTGELF; j_call: TRBJ2-2; v_call: TRBV7-2
cdr3_aa: ASSSGLAGGYEQY; j_call: TRBJ2-7; v_call: TRBV7-2
cdr3_aa: ASRLNRGNQPQH; j_call: TRBJ1-5; v_call: TRBV5-5
cdr3_aa: SVEDLGGIQY; j_call: TRBJ2-4; v_call: TRBV29-1
cdr3_aa: ASGDRTTDTQY; j_call: TRBJ2-3; v_call: TRBV19